These 21 T cell receptor beta chains came from one sample sequenced in a study of PD-1 blockade in classical Hodgkin lymphoma. Data came from immunoSEQ multiplex PCR; TCRdb stores just in-frame clones and leaves some out. The profile shows tens of thousands of clones, roughly 72% of them singletons. Every patient was affected by relapse after autologous stem cell transplantation, while exposure to brentuximab vedotin was not uniform. Sequences were derived from peripheral blood mononuclear cells (PBMCs), sampled at baseline. The origin of the receptors is a human donor with classical Hodgkin lymphoma.

The CDR3 loop reads CASSIYELNTEAFF. Written as DNA, the CDR3 is TGTGCCAGTAGTATCTACGAATTGAACACTGAAGCTTTCTTT. This chain joins TRBV19 and TRBJ1-1; D unclear. This CDR3 spans 14 amino acids. CDR1 is LNHDA, CDR2 SQIVND, per germline (reference sequence). V lost 3 bases and J lost 0, with 8 bases in between.

The V call is TRBV18, the J call TRBJ2-7; D unclear. Per germline, CDR1 KGHSH and CDR2 LQKENI. V was pared by 0 bases and J by 5 bases, with 14 bases between. CDR3 length: 15 residues. CDR3 protein: CASSPPAAVAHEQYF. DNA of the CDR3: TGTGCCAGCTCACCACCCGCAGCTGTCGCGCACGAGCAGTACTTC.

V gene TRBV19 combines with J gene TRBJ2-3, with D maybe TRBD2 (6 bases). V lost 2 bases to trimming and J lost 1 base, with 16 bases between them. The CDR3 is 17 amino acids. Germline loops: CDR1 LNHDA, CDR2 SQIVND (reference sequence). CDR3 sequence reads: CASSILLGGEGTDTQYF. Here the CDR3 DNA reads TGTGCCAGTAGTATATTACTTGGCGGGGAAGGCACAGATACGCAGTATTTT.

CDR3 nucleotide sequence: TGCGCCAGCAGCCAAGAATGGGGCCGAATAGCCAAAAACATTCAGTACTTC. Protein product: CASSQEWGRIAKNIQYF. The rearrangement joins TRBV4-1 to TRBJ2-4; D possibly corresponds to TRBD1 (5 bases). V was cut by 0 bases and J by 0 bases, with 12 bases left in between. The CDR3 loop spans 17 amino acids. Germline values: CDR1 MGHRA, CDR2 YSYEKL.

The J gene is TRBJ2-3, the V gene TRBV18, with TRBD1 identical over 7 bases. CDR1 and CDR2 (germline): KGHSH, LQKENI. Trimming removed 5 bases from V and 2 bases from J; junction bases left unmatched: 4. The CDR3 sequence is 14 residues long. For the CDR3, the DNA is TGTGCCAGCTCAGCCGACAGGGACACAGATACGCAGTATTTT. Translation gives CASSADRDTDTQYF.

This rearrangement joins TRBV5-6 to TRBJ1-2; D not certain. The CDR3 is 14 amino acids. V was shortened by 0 bases and J by 2 bases, with 8 bases between the two germline ends. Germline-derived CDR1 and CDR2 are SGHDT and YYEEEE. The CDR3: CASSLVRTNYGYTF. The CDR3 nucleotides read TGTGCCAGCAGCTTGGTTAGGACGAACTATGGCTACACCTTC.

This clone has a handful of counts. The rearrangement joins TRBV28 to TRBJ1-1; the D is unclear. Germline CDR1 is MDHEN and CDR2 is SYDVKM. V was pared by 10 bases and J by 1 base, with 10 bases between. The CDR3 is 12 amino acids. The chain's CDR3 is CAIPSGNTEAFF. The CDR3 DNA reads as TGTGCCATTCCTTCAGGGAACACTGAAGCTTTCTTT.

The chain employs TRBV9 and TRBJ1-5; tentative D call: TRBD1 (6 bases). The CDR3 spans 13 residues. Between the trimmed V and J ends, which lost 3 bases and 9 bases, there was a span of 13 bases. Germline assignment: CDR1 SGDLS and CDR2 YYNGEE. CDR3 nucleotide sequence: TGTGCCAGCAGCGCCTGGGGACAATCGCCCCAGCATTTT. Residues: CASSAWGQSPQHF.

The V gene is TRBV7-2, the J gene TRBJ2-3; D may be TRBD1 (6 bases). This CDR3 contains 15 residues. V lost 0 bases, J lost 1 base, and 8 bases lay in between. Germline assignment: CDR1 SGHTA and CDR2 FQGNSA. The CDR3 region has the DNA TGTGCCAGCAGCTTAGCGGGGGCCGGCACAGATACGCAGTATTTT. Amino acid sequence: CASSLAGAGTDTQYF.

This clone was seen once. The chain carries TRBV27 and TRBJ1-2, with 7 bases identical to TRBD1. CDR3 size: 14 residues. With V trimmed by 2 bases and J by 4 bases, 4 bases remained unmatched. Per the germline V gene, CDR1 is MNHEY and CDR2 is SMNVEV (reference sequence). The CDR3 here is CASSLGQGGYGYTF. CDR3 bases: TGTGCCAGCAGTTTAGGTCAGGGGGGCTATGGCTACACCTTC.

This chain connects TRBV7-8 to TRBJ2-7; D unresolved. V lost 2 bases, J lost 5 bases, and 7 bases lay in between. Per the germline V gene, CDR1 is SGHVS and CDR2 is FQNEAQ. This CDR3 has 12 amino acids. CDR3 amino acids: CASSLSPHEQYF. The CDR3 DNA sequence: TGTGCCAGCAGCTTATCCCCCCACGAGCAGTACTTC.

Regarding this clone: One junction end does not reproduce the germline sequence, and a read error may be involved. Different DNA sequences within this sample yield the same CDR3. The chain uses TRBV5-4 and TRBJ2-7, with 9 bases lining up with TRBD1. The CDR3 is 15 residues long. CDR1 and CDR2 from the germline V gene are SGHNT and YYREEE (reference sequence). The CDR3 loop is CASSLAGTGTHEQYF. The CDR3 bases are TGTGCCAGCAGCTTGGCCGGGACAGGGACCCACGAGCAGTACTTT.

This clone was counted only a few times. The chain couples TRBV30 to TRBJ1-5; 7 nucleotides match TRBD1. The J segment lost 2 bases and the V segment lost 1 base, leaving 5 bases of the junction unmatched. CDR1 is GTSNPN and CDR2 is SVGIG in the germline V gene (reference sequence). The CDR3 is 15 residues long. For the CDR3, the DNA is TGTGCCTGGAGTGATGGGGGACAGCGCAATCAGCCCCAGCATTTT. Translation: CAWSDGGQRNQPQHF.

There are a few counts of this clone. V usage is TRBV9 and J usage is TRBJ1-2; the match to TRBD1 covers 12 bases. The CDR3 covers 18 residues. The germline gives CDR1 SGDLS, CDR2 YYNGEE. V was pared by 0 bases and J by 8 bases, with 14 bases of the junction left unmatched. CDR3 DNA sequence: TGTGCCAGCAGCGTAGAGGCAGGGACAGGGGGCCCCTTCGAAGGCTACACCTTC. This encodes CASSVEAGTGGPFEGYTF.

This clone was detected a few times. The J gene is TRBJ2-7, the V gene TRBV27; a possible D gene is TRBD2 (5 bases). Germline V CDR1 and CDR2: MNHEY, SMNVEV (reference sequence). This CDR3 region has 12 residues. V lost 5 bases and J lost 4, with 9 bases in between. CDR3 coding DNA: TGTGCCAGCAGTCGTGGAGGTTACGAGCAGTACTTC. Translated, it gives CASSRGGYEQYF.

The chain recombines TRBV5-4 with TRBJ2-7, with 7 bases lining up with TRBD2. The CDR3 is 14 residues long. From germline, CDR1 is SGHNT and CDR2 YYREEE (reference sequence). Trimming cost V 0 bases and J 2 bases; bases outside gene matches: 2. CDR3 coding DNA: TGTGCCAGCAGCTTGGGCGGGAGCACCTACGAGCAGTACTTC. Translation: CASSLGGSTYEQYF.

This clone has more than one count but fewer than ten. V and J are TRBV5-1 and TRBJ2-3, with TRBD2 as a possible D gene (6 bases). Trimming cost V 4 bases and J 1 base, with 10 bases left between them. This CDR3 has 14 residues. CDR1 is SGHRS, CDR2 YFSETQ, per germline. CDR3 loop: CASSGTAGTDTQYF. The CDR3 coding sequence is TGCGCCAGCAGCGGGACTGCAGGCACAGATACGCAGTATTTT.

The J gene is TRBJ2-7, the V gene TRBV7-7; weak D call: TRBD1 (6 bases). The V end was cut by 5 bases, the J end by 2 bases, with 13 bases between. CDR3 length equals 14 residues. Germline CDR1 is SSHAT and CDR2 is FNYEAQ (reference sequence). CDR3 nucleotides: TGTGCCAGCAGCCGACAGGCAGACCCCTACGAGCAGTACTTC. Protein: CASSRQADPYEQYF.

This clone was counted between two and nine times. This sequence joins TRBV5-4 and TRBJ1-1; possible D gene TRBD1, 6 bases. The CDR3 has 16 amino acids. V shed 0 bases and J shed 0 bases, with 12 bases lying between them. Germline CDR1 is SGHNT and CDR2 is YYREEE (reference sequence). The CDR3 is CASSLGQANMNTEAFF. The CDR3 DNA follows: TGTGCCAGCAGCTTGGGACAGGCCAACATGAACACTGAAGCTTTCTTT.

This chain uses TRBV6-5 with TRBJ2-7, with D possibly being TRBD1 (5 bases). Germline V gives CDR1 MNHEY, CDR2 SVGAGI. The CDR3 sequence is 14 residues long. The V end was cut by 2 bases, the J end by 4 bases, with 12 bases between. The CDR3 region has the DNA TGTGCCAGCAGTTACGAACCCAGGGTGTACGAGCAGTACTTC. Encoded protein: CASSYEPRVYEQYF.

The chain couples TRBV5-1 to TRBJ2-7; TRBD2 matches 10 bases. CDR1 and CDR2 from the germline V gene are SGHRS and YFSETQ. V lost 7 bases, J lost 1 base, and 2 bases stayed unmatched. The CDR3 totals 13 residues. CDR3 bases: TGCGCCAGCCAGCGGGGGGGGTCCTACGAGCAGTACTTC. Translating gives CASQRGGSYEQYF. The full variable domain, with the rest looked up from reference TRBV5-1 and TRBJ2-7, is KAGVTQTPRYLIKTRGQQVTLSCSPISGHRSVSWYQQTPGQGLQFLFEYFSETQRNKGNFPGRFSGRQFSNSRSEMNVSTLELGDSALYLCASQRGGSYEQYFGPGTRLTVT.